This T cell receptor beta chain was found in a study of metastatic and nonmetastatic thyroid tumors. At the level of the study: A comparison of repertoires was made across blood and tumor or nodule tissue from malignant and benign thyroid patients.

No patient had received any treatment before thyroid surgery. This CDR3 has 16 residues. V was trimmed by 0 bases and J by 9 bases, leaving 16 bases between them. Per germline, CDR1 SGDLS and CDR2 YYNGEE. Study observations and caveats: It was reportedly found that TCR beta diversity was significantly higher in malignant thyroid tumors than in benign nodules, a difference seen in both blood and tumor samples.

Source study methods: Differences in CDR3 between clinicopathological groups were drawn on to build a classifier intended to discriminate distant-metastatic papillary thyroid cancer patients. Using MiXCR, TCRdb re-called clones from the PCR reads. The V and J calls follow TCRdb's processing rather than the paper's. The profile covers about 20,000 clones, with 22% appearing a single time and around 9.3% taken by the ten largest. Worth noting for this clone: The antigen is not known.

The genes are TRBV9 and TRBJ1-6; D gene ambiguous. This sequence originates from a male donor with papillary thyroid cancer or a benign thyroid nodule (not recorded which). Some clones in this sample may be carry-over from other donors' samples. What was sequenced was tumor tissue. CDR3 DNA: TGTGCCAGCAGCGTAGGAGGCGGCGGAAATGGTTCACCCCTCCACTTT. It codes for CASSVGGGGNGSPLHF.